This T cell receptor (beta chain) was identified in a study of shared clonotypes between healthy human individuals. A word on this clone: The antigen is not known.

Assay execution proceeded at the deep level. Each cell subset's genomic DNA was divided evenly among several immunoSEQ plates. Libraries were prepared by immunoSEQ multiplex PCR; TCRdb keeps only in-frame clonotypes and omits some of them. Of approximately 980,000 clones in the sample, 70% to 85% were seen once. Overall study findings and caveats: Among the subsets, naive ones generally showed larger estimated richness than memory ones. Between a handful of donors, naive CD4 clonotypes were shared at a level of approximately 5%.

The germline V gene encodes CDR1 MNHEY and CDR2 SMNVEV (reference sequence). This CDR3 is built from 17 residues. With 0 bases removed from V and 1 base from J, the gap between germline ends came to 12 bases. The specimen sequenced was memory CD4+ T cells sorted from blood. Subset denoted: CD45RA-negative fraction. The chain recombines TRBV27 with TRBJ1-4; TRBD1 is a possible D gene (5 bases). This TCR derives from a man younger than 35 in good health. CDR3 bases: TGTGCCAGCAGTTTATCGGGGGGAAGAGAAACTAATGAAAAACTGTTTTTT. Its protein product is CASSLSGGRETNEKLFF.